A selection of T cell receptor beta chains follows, all from one sample in a study of CD8 T cells in Susac syndrome. TCRdb processed the immunoSEQ multiplex PCR reads anew with MiXCR; each CDR3 protein has one entry. The table has some 300,000 distinct CDR3 sequences, approximately 91% seen once. The sample was CD8+ T cells from PBMCs. These receptors were obtained from a human donor with multiple sclerosis. The CDR3 runs from the conserved cysteine through the conserved F or W. Fields, in order: CDR3 DNA, CDR3 protein, J gene, CDR3 length, V gene, clone size, D gene. The D gene is left open where the match is weak. Expanded clones are given a class, and other clones once, few, many or no size at all.

CDR3 DNA: TGTGCCAGCAGCTTAGTCTGGCAGTTTGGCGTTCAGCCCCAGCATTTT
CDR3 protein: CASSLVWQFGVQPQHF
J gene: TRBJ1-5
CDR3 length: 16
V gene: TRBV7-2
clone size: once
D gene: NA

CDR3 DNA: TGCAGCGTGATGGGTGACACTGAAGCTTTCTTT
CDR3 protein: CSVMGDTEAFF
J gene: TRBJ1-1
CDR3 length: 11
V gene: TRBV29-1
clone size: NA
D gene: NA

CDR3 DNA: TGTGCCAGCAGTCCAGGGACTAGCGGGGAGCTGTTTTTT
CDR3 protein: CASSPGTSGELFF
J gene: TRBJ2-2
CDR3 length: 13
V gene: TRBV27
clone size: NA
D gene: TRBD2

CDR3 DNA: TGTGCCAGCAGCCTACTGAGCACTGAAGCTTTCTTT
CDR3 protein: CASSLLSTEAFF
J gene: TRBJ1-1
CDR3 length: 12
V gene: TRBV16
clone size: NA
D gene: NA

CDR3 DNA: TGTGCCATCAGCATGCCGGGACAGGGGAGTTACGAGCAGTACTTC
CDR3 protein: CAISMPGQGSYEQYF
J gene: TRBJ2-7
CDR3 length: 15
V gene: TRBV10-3
clone size: NA
D gene: TRBD1

CDR3 DNA: TGCGCCAGCAGCCAAGCGGCCACTGAAGCTTTCTTT
CDR3 protein: CASSQAATEAFF
J gene: TRBJ1-1
CDR3 length: 12
V gene: TRBV4-1
clone size: once
D gene: NA

CDR3 DNA: TGCAGTGCAACGACTCTAAACATTTACAATGAGCAGTTCTTC
CDR3 protein: CSATTLNIYNEQFF
J gene: TRBJ2-1
CDR3 length: 14
V gene: TRBV20-1
clone size: NA
D gene: NA

CDR3 DNA: TGTGCCAGCAGTGGACTAGCGGGAGTCTACTACGAGCAGTACTTC
CDR3 protein: CASSGLAGVYYEQYF
J gene: TRBJ2-7
CDR3 length: 15
V gene: TRBV6-5
clone size: NA
D gene: TRBD2

CDR3 DNA: TGTGCCAGCAGCGTAGCCCGCTCGGGGCCCATTAACTATGGCTACACCTTC
CDR3 protein: CASSVARSGPINYGYTF
J gene: TRBJ1-2
CDR3 length: 17
V gene: TRBV9
clone size: once
D gene: NA

CDR3 DNA: TGTGCCAGCAGCAACCATCCCACAGATACGCAGTATTTT
CDR3 protein: CASSNHPTDTQYF
J gene: TRBJ2-3
CDR3 length: 13
V gene: TRBV6-5
clone size: once
D gene: NA

CDR3 DNA: TGTGCTAGTGGTTGGGTAGCGGGAGTCTCCAACTACTACGAGCAGTACTTC
CDR3 protein: CASGWVAGVSNYYEQYF
J gene: TRBJ2-7
CDR3 length: 17
V gene: TRBV12-5
clone size: NA
D gene: TRBD2

CDR3 DNA: TGTGCCAGCAGTTTAGTCTTACGGGGGGATACGCAGTATTTT
CDR3 protein: CASSLVLRGDTQYF
J gene: TRBJ2-3
CDR3 length: 14
V gene: TRBV27
clone size: NA
D gene: NA

CDR3 DNA: TGTGCCAGCAGTTATTACAGGGACACCGGGGAGCTGTTTTTT
CDR3 protein: CASSYYRDTGELFF
J gene: TRBJ2-2
CDR3 length: 14
V gene: TRBV6-5
clone size: NA
D gene: NA

CDR3 DNA: TGTGCCAGCAGTCACGGGACTAGCGGGGCTTACAATGAGCAGTTCTTC
CDR3 protein: CASSHGTSGAYNEQFF
J gene: TRBJ2-1
CDR3 length: 16
V gene: TRBV27
clone size: once
D gene: TRBD2

CDR3 DNA: TGCGCCAGCAGCCAGCAGGGTATAGGGACCTACGAGCAGTACTTC
CDR3 protein: CASSQQGIGTYEQYF
J gene: TRBJ2-7
CDR3 length: 15
V gene: TRBV4-1
clone size: NA
D gene: NA

CDR3 DNA: TGTGCCAGCAGAGGTCCCGGGACTAGCGGGAGGGCCGGCGGCGAGCAGTACTTC
CDR3 protein: CASRGPGTSGRAGGEQYF
J gene: TRBJ2-7
CDR3 length: 18
V gene: TRBV28
clone size: NA
D gene: TRBD2

CDR3 DNA: TGTGCCAGCAGCGTAGGAGAGGGCCAGCGGTCCTACGAGCAGTACTTC
CDR3 protein: CASSVGEGQRSYEQYF
J gene: TRBJ2-7
CDR3 length: 16
V gene: TRBV9
clone size: NA
D gene: NA

CDR3 DNA: TGTGCCAGCAGTGAAGCGGACGGGAGTAGCGAAAAACTGTTTTTT
CDR3 protein: CASSEADGSSEKLFF
J gene: TRBJ1-4
CDR3 length: 15
V gene: TRBV6-1
clone size: NA
D gene: NA

CDR3 DNA: TGTGCCAGCAGCTCCGTAGCGGGAGAAGGAAATGAGCAGTTCTTC
CDR3 protein: CASSSVAGEGNEQFF
J gene: TRBJ2-1
CDR3 length: 15
V gene: TRBV7-9
clone size: NA
D gene: TRBD2

CDR3 DNA: TGTGCCAGCAGCCCGTTACAGGTCGCCTACGAGCAGTACTTC
CDR3 protein: CASSPLQVAYEQYF
J gene: TRBJ2-7
CDR3 length: 14
V gene: TRBV7-2
clone size: NA
D gene: NA

CDR3 DNA: TGTGCCAGCAGCACCCCGGCCTGGTACCAAGAGACCCAGTACTTC
CDR3 protein: CASSTPAWYQETQYF
J gene: TRBJ2-5
CDR3 length: 15
V gene: TRBV7-8
clone size: NA
D gene: NA

CDR3 DNA: TGTGCCAGCATCCGACAGGGGATTGAGGGCTATGGCTACACCTTC
CDR3 protein: CASIRQGIEGYGYTF
J gene: TRBJ1-2
CDR3 length: 15
V gene: TRBV2
clone size: NA
D gene: TRBD1

CDR3 DNA: TGTGCCAGCAGTTTAGCGGGAGGCCTATCACCCCTCCACTTT
CDR3 protein: CASSLAGGLSPLHF
J gene: TRBJ1-6
CDR3 length: 14
V gene: TRBV12-3/TRBV12-4
clone size: NA
D gene: NA

CDR3 DNA: TGTGCCAGCAGTTTAAGAGCCGCCGGTGGCTACACCTTC
CDR3 protein: CASSLRAAGGYTF
J gene: TRBJ1-2
CDR3 length: 13
V gene: TRBV27
clone size: NA
D gene: NA

CDR3 DNA: TGCGCCAGCAGCCTACAAGTCAAGTTCTCCTACGAGCAGTACTTC
CDR3 protein: CASSLQVKFSYEQYF
J gene: TRBJ2-7
CDR3 length: 15
V gene: TRBV4-1
clone size: NA
D gene: NA

CDR3 DNA: TGCGCCAGCAGCGCCCTAGGGACTTTGACCTACAATGAGCAGTTCTTC
CDR3 protein: CASSALGTLTYNEQFF
J gene: TRBJ2-1
CDR3 length: 16
V gene: TRBV5-1
clone size: NA
D gene: NA

CDR3 DNA: TGTGCCAGCGGCGGAGCGGGACAGGGGAACTATGGCTACACCTTC
CDR3 protein: CASGGAGQGNYGYTF
J gene: TRBJ1-2
CDR3 length: 15
V gene: TRBV28
clone size: NA
D gene: TRBD1

CDR3 DNA: TGCGCCAGCAGCCCCGGGACTACCTACACAGATACGCAGTATTTT
CDR3 protein: CASSPGTTYTDTQYF
J gene: TRBJ2-3
CDR3 length: 15
V gene: TRBV4-1
clone size: NA
D gene: TRBD2

CDR3 DNA: TGCGCCAGCAAAGCTCCCGGGACAGGGGGCCCTTCTGGGGCCAACGTCCTGACTTTC
CDR3 protein: CASKAPGTGGPSGANVLTF
J gene: TRBJ2-6
CDR3 length: 19
V gene: TRBV5-1
clone size: NA
D gene: TRBD1

CDR3 DNA: TGTGCCACCAGCAGAGATTCCGGGGTGGATTCACCCCTCCACTTT
CDR3 protein: CATSRDSGVDSPLHF
J gene: TRBJ1-6
CDR3 length: 15
V gene: TRBV15
clone size: NA
D gene: NA

CDR3 DNA: TGTGCCAGCAGCCCTTGGGCGGTGACAGATACGCAGTATTTT
CDR3 protein: CASSPWAVTDTQYF
J gene: TRBJ2-3
CDR3 length: 14
V gene: TRBV12-3/TRBV12-4
clone size: NA
D gene: NA

CDR3 DNA: TGCAGTGCTAGAGATCTACGGGGACTAGAGTCCTACAATGAGCAGTTCTTC
CDR3 protein: CSARDLRGLESYNEQFF
J gene: TRBJ2-1
CDR3 length: 17
V gene: TRBV20-1
clone size: NA
D gene: TRBD2

CDR3 DNA: TGTGCCAGTAGTGCCTACCTGAGGTTATCGAGGTACAATGAGCAGTTCTTC
CDR3 protein: CASSAYLRLSRYNEQFF
J gene: TRBJ2-1
CDR3 length: 17
V gene: TRBV19
clone size: NA
D gene: NA

CDR3 DNA: TGCAGCGTCATTGGGTCGACCTACAATGAGCAGTTCTTC
CDR3 protein: CSVIGSTYNEQFF
J gene: TRBJ2-1
CDR3 length: 13
V gene: TRBV29-1
clone size: NA
D gene: NA

CDR3 DNA: TGTGCCACCAACCCCTGGGGCACGATCGATACGCAGTATTTT
CDR3 protein: CATNPWGTIDTQYF
J gene: TRBJ2-3
CDR3 length: 14
V gene: TRBV28
clone size: NA
D gene: NA

CDR3 DNA: TGTGCCAGCGATCGGCGGGAAGAGACCCAGTACTTC
CDR3 protein: CASDRREETQYF
J gene: TRBJ2-5
CDR3 length: 12
V gene: TRBV7-9
clone size: NA
D gene: NA

CDR3 DNA: TGTGCCAGCAGCCACGTCTTTACAGATACGCAGTATTTT
CDR3 protein: CASSHVFTDTQYF
J gene: TRBJ2-3
CDR3 length: 13
V gene: TRBV14
clone size: NA
D gene: NA

CDR3 DNA: TGTGCCAGCAGCCCCCGAGGGCAGGGGCGCGGGAACACTGAAGCTTTCTTT
CDR3 protein: CASSPRGQGRGNTEAFF
J gene: TRBJ1-1
CDR3 length: 17
V gene: TRBV11-2
clone size: NA
D gene: NA

CDR3 DNA: TGTGCCAGCAGGGGGGTAGCGGGGGACTCCTACAATGAGCAGTTCTTC
CDR3 protein: CASRGVAGDSYNEQFF
J gene: TRBJ2-1
CDR3 length: 16
V gene: TRBV27
clone size: once
D gene: TRBD2

CDR3 DNA: TGCAGTGTTGGGGGGAGGGGGTTAGGCGACGAGCAGTACTTC
CDR3 protein: CSVGGRGLGDEQYF
J gene: TRBJ2-7
CDR3 length: 14
V gene: TRBV20-1
clone size: NA
D gene: NA

CDR3 DNA: TGTGCCAGCAGTGACTCTTCAGGGGGAGCAGTAGATACGCAGTATTTT
CDR3 protein: CASSDSSGGAVDTQYF
J gene: TRBJ2-3
CDR3 length: 16
V gene: TRBV6-4
clone size: NA
D gene: TRBD1

CDR3 DNA: TGTGCCAGCAACCGCCTCGGGGGGCGTGGGGAGACCCAGTACTTC
CDR3 protein: CASNRLGGRGETQYF
J gene: TRBJ2-5
CDR3 length: 15
V gene: TRBV11-2
clone size: NA
D gene: NA

CDR3 DNA: TGCAGTGCTAGGCGGGCTAGCGATATGCGCTACGAGCAGTACTTC
CDR3 protein: CSARRASDMRYEQYF
J gene: TRBJ2-7
CDR3 length: 15
V gene: TRBV20-1
clone size: NA
D gene: NA

CDR3 DNA: TGTGCCACCTCGGCCGGAGGGTTCTACGAGCAGTACTTC
CDR3 protein: CATSAGGFYEQYF
J gene: TRBJ2-7
CDR3 length: 13
V gene: TRBV19
clone size: NA
D gene: NA

CDR3 DNA: TGTGCCACCAGTGCACTAGGGGAGGGATACAATGAGCAGTTCTTC
CDR3 protein: CATSALGEGYNEQFF
J gene: TRBJ2-1
CDR3 length: 15
V gene: TRBV24-1
clone size: NA
D gene: TRBD2

CDR3 DNA: TGCAGTGGGGCACAGGGTTTCTCCTACGAGCAGTACTTC
CDR3 protein: CSGAQGFSYEQYF
J gene: TRBJ2-7
CDR3 length: 13
V gene: TRBV20-1
clone size: once
D gene: NA

CDR3 DNA: TGTGCCAGTAGGCTAGCGGGAGCCGGCTACAATGAGCAGTTCTTC
CDR3 protein: CASRLAGAGYNEQFF
J gene: TRBJ2-1
CDR3 length: 15
V gene: TRBV19
clone size: NA
D gene: TRBD2

CDR3 DNA: TGTGCCAGCAGTTACTCCAGGGAGGCCTCGAACACCGGGGAGCTGTTTTTT
CDR3 protein: CASSYSREASNTGELFF
J gene: TRBJ2-2
CDR3 length: 17
V gene: TRBV6-2/TRBV6-3
clone size: once
D gene: NA

CDR3 DNA: TGTGCCAGCAGCTTCCGCTCGGGCAGGAGGACTGAAGCTTTCTTT
CDR3 protein: CASSFRSGRRTEAFF
J gene: TRBJ1-1
CDR3 length: 15
V gene: TRBV5-4
clone size: NA
D gene: NA

CDR3 DNA: TGCGCCAGCAGCCACAGGACAGGGTACGAGCAGTACTTC
CDR3 protein: CASSHRTGYEQYF
J gene: TRBJ2-7
CDR3 length: 13
V gene: TRBV4-1
clone size: NA
D gene: TRBD1

CDR3 DNA: TGTGCCAGCAGCTTACTACCAACAGGGGCCACAGATACGCAGTATTTT
CDR3 protein: CASSLLPTGATDTQYF
J gene: TRBJ2-3
CDR3 length: 16
V gene: TRBV7-6
clone size: NA
D gene: TRBD1

CDR3 DNA: TGCGCCAGCAGCCAAGACTCAACCTCGAACACTGAAGCTTTCTTT
CDR3 protein: CASSQDSTSNTEAFF
J gene: TRBJ1-1
CDR3 length: 15
V gene: TRBV4-3
clone size: NA
D gene: NA

CDR3 DNA: TGCAGCGTTCTCACAGGGGCCGGCGAGCAGTACTTC
CDR3 protein: CSVLTGAGEQYF
J gene: TRBJ2-7
CDR3 length: 12
V gene: TRBV29-1
clone size: NA
D gene: TRBD1

CDR3 DNA: TGTGCCAGCAGCGATACAGGGGGCTTGAGGACTGAAGCTTTCTTT
CDR3 protein: CASSDTGGLRTEAFF
J gene: TRBJ1-1
CDR3 length: 15
V gene: TRBV27
clone size: NA
D gene: TRBD1

CDR3 DNA: TGTGCCAGCAGCTCCGGGACAATGAGGGAAAAACTGTTTTTT
CDR3 protein: CASSSGTMREKLFF
J gene: TRBJ1-4
CDR3 length: 14
V gene: TRBV7-9
clone size: NA
D gene: NA